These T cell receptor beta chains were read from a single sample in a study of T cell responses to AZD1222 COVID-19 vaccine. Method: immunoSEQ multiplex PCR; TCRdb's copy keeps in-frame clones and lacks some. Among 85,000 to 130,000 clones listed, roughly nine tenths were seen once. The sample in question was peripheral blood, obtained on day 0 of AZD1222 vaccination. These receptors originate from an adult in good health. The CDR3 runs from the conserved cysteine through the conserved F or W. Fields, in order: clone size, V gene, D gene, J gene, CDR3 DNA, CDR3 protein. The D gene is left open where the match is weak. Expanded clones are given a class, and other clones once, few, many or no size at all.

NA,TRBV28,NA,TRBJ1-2,TGTGCCACCCGGGGAGGGTATGGCTACACCTTC,CATRGGYGYTF
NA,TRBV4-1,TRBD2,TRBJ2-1,TGCGCCAGCAGCCCCCAACTAGCGGGAGGGCTTATTGGTTGGAATGAGCAGTTCTTC,CASSPQLAGGLIGWNEQFF
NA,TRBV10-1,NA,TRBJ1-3,TGCGCCACCATGGGGAGAACCTCTGGAAACACCATATATTTT,CATMGRTSGNTIYF
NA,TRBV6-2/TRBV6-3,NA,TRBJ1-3,TGTGCCAGCAGTTACTCGAATGTGAGGTCTTTAAGGTCTGGAAACACCATATATTTT,CASSYSNVRSLRSGNTIYF
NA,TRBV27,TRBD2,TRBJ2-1,TGTGCCAGCAGTTTACGCGGGGGGGAGCGGATTATTTACAATGAGCAGTTCTTC,CASSLRGGERIIYNEQFF
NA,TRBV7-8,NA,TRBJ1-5,TGTGCCAGCAGCCCTGGTGCCGGGGGCCTTAGCAATCAGCCCCAGCATTTT,CASSPGAGGLSNQPQHF
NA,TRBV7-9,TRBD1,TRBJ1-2,TGTGCCAGCAGCTCCCGGGACAGGACCTATGGCTACACCTTC,CASSSRDRTYGYTF
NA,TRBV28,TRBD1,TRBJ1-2,TGTGCCAGCAGGAAGGGACAGAACTATGGCTACACCTTC,CASRKGQNYGYTF
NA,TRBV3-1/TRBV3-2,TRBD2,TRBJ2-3,TGTGCCAGCAGCCAAGAGCACATAGCGGGGAGCACAGATACGCAGTATTTT,CASSQEHIAGSTDTQYF
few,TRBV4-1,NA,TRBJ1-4,TGCGCCAGCAGCCAAGTAGGCCCGTCTGAAAAACTGTTTTTT,CASSQVGPSEKLFF
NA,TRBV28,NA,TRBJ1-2,TGTGCCAGCAGAGTATCGTGGGGGAACTATGGCTACACCTTC,CASRVSWGNYGYTF
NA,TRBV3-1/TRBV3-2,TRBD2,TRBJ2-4,TGTGCCAGCAGCCAAGATTGGGGGAGGGACATTCAGTACTTC,CASSQDWGRDIQYF
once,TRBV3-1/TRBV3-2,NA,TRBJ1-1,TGTGCCAGCAGCGTACTCACACTGAACACTGAAGCTTTCTTT,CASSVLTLNTEAFF
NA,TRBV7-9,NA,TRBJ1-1,TGTGCCAGCAGCTCGGCCTCGGGCTGGGGAAGCACTGAAGCTTTCTTT,CASSSASGWGSTEAFF
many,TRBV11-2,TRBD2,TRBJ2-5,TGTGCCAGCAGCTTGGCTAGCGGGAGATTGGAGACCCAGTACTTC,CASSLASGRLETQYF
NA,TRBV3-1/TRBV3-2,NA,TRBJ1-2,TGTGCCAGCAGCCTTTCTCGGACGGTACCAGCTAACTATGGCTACACCTTC,CASSLSRTVPANYGYTF
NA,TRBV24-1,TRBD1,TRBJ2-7,TGTGCCACCAGTGAAGGACAGGGTTACTCCTACGAGCAGTACTTC,CATSEGQGYSYEQYF
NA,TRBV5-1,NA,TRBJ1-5,TGCGCCAGCAGCTCAGGACACTCAGATCAGCCCCAGCATTTT,CASSSGHSDQPQHF
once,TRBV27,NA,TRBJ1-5,TGTGCCAGCTCTCGGGGGGCGGCCCCGGGCGAGCAGCCCCAGCATTTT,CASSRGAAPGEQPQHF
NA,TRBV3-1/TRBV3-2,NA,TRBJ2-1,TGTGCCAGCAGCCTCCGGGACCGCATTTCCCATGAGCAGTTCTTC,CASSLRDRISHEQFF
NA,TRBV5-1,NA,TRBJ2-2,TGCGCCAGCAGCTTGGCCGGGTCAGGGGATGGCGGGGAGCTGTTTTTT,CASSLAGSGDGGELFF
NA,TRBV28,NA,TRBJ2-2,TGTGCCAGCCTCGGGATGTCAGACACCGGGGAGCTGTTTTTT,CASLGMSDTGELFF
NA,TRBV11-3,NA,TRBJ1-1,TGTGCCAGCAGCTTAAACAGGGCGCCATCCGCTGAAGCTTTCTTT,CASSLNRAPSAEAFF
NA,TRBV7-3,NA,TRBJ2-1,TGTGCCAGCAGCCCAAGTGTGGGAAACAATGAGCAGTTCTTC,CASSPSVGNNEQFF
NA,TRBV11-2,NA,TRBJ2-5,TGTGCCAGCAGCTCAACAGGTCGCGAAGAGACCCAGTACTTC,CASSSTGREETQYF
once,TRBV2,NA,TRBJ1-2,TGTGCCAGCAGTGAAGGGAATACAGGATCTAGCTATGGCTACACCTTC,CASSEGNTGSSYGYTF
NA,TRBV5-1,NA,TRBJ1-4,TGCGCCAGCAGCTTGGGACGGACACTTGCAACTAATGAAAAACTGTTTTTT,CASSLGRTLATNEKLFF
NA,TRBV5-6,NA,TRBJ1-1,TGTGCCAGCAGCTTGGTCGGGGACACTGAAGCTTTCTTT,CASSLVGDTEAFF
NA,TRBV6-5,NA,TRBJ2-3,TGTGCCAGCCGATTCCGGGGAGCCACAGATACGCAGTATTTT,CASRFRGATDTQYF
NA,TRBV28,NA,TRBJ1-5,TGTGCCAGCAGTTTAGGGTGGCAGGCTTATCAGCCCCAGCATTTT,CASSLGWQAYQPQHF
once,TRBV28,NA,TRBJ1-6,TGTGCCAGCAGTTTATGGGCCGGGGGGGCCCGCTCACCCCTCCACTTT,CASSLWAGGARSPLHF
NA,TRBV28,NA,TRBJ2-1,TGTGCCAGCACTCACGGGGGCGGAGCCGAGGGTCAGTTCTTC,CASTHGGGAEGQFF
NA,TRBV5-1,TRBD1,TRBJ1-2,TGCGCCAGCAGCCGAGGGCCGGGACAGGGGAACTATGGCTACACCTTC,CASSRGPGQGNYGYTF
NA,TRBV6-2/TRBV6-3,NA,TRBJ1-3,TGTGCCAGCAGTGCGATACGACAGGCGGCGGGAAACACCATATATTTT,CASSAIRQAAGNTIYF
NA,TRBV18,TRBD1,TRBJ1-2,TGTGCCAGCTCATCACCGACAGGGGCAATGAGAAGCTACACCTTC,CASSSPTGAMRSYTF
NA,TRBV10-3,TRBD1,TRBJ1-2,TGTGCCATCAGTGTCGGACAGGGAGACTATGGCTACACCTTC,CAISVGQGDYGYTF
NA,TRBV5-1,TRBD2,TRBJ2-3,TGCGCCAGCAGCCAAACTAGCGGGGGTCCCGTAGATACGCAGTATTTT,CASSQTSGGPVDTQYF
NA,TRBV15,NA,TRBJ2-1,TGTGCCACCAGCAGTGCTAGAGCCTACAATGAGCAGTTCTTC,CATSSARAYNEQFF
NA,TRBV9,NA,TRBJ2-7,TGTGCCAGCAGCGCCAGCAATACGGGACAACCCTACGAGCAGTACTTC,CASSASNTGQPYEQYF
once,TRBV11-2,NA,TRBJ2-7,TGTGCCAGCAGCTTAGGCCCGACAGGATCCTACGAGCAGTACTTC,CASSLGPTGSYEQYF
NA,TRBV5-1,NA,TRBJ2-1,TGCGCCAGCAGCTTGGTACCCGGTAGCTCCTACAATGAGCAGTTCTTC,CASSLVPGSSYNEQFF
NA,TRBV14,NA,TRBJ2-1,TGTGCCAGCAGCCAAGAGCTAGACTCCTACAATGAGCAGTTCTTC,CASSQELDSYNEQFF
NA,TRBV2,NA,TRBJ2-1,TGTGCCAGCAGTAGCACCCCGGGGGACCACAGTGAGCAGTTCTTC,CASSSTPGDHSEQFF
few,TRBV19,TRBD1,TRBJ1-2,TGTGCCAGTAATAAATGGGGACAGGGTGTTTCTTATGGCTACACCTTC,CASNKWGQGVSYGYTF
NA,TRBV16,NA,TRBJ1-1,TGTGCCAGCAGCCAATCTCGGGGGTGGGGCACTGAAGCTTTCTTT,CASSQSRGWGTEAFF
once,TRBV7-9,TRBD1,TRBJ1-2,TGTGCCAGCAGCTTGGATTTCAGGGGACAGTATGGCTACACCTTC,CASSLDFRGQYGYTF
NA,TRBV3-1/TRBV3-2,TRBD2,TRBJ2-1,TGTGCCAGCAGCCAATGGCTAGCGGGAGTAAATGAGCAGTTCTTC,CASSQWLAGVNEQFF
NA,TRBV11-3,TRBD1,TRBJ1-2,TGTGCCAGCAGCTTAGTCACGACAGGGGGTTTTGCGGATGGCTACACCTTC,CASSLVTTGGFADGYTF
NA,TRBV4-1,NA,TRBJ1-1,TGCGCCAGCAGCCAAGCAGGGAACACTGAAGCTTTCTTT,CASSQAGNTEAFF
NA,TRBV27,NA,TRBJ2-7,TGTGCCAGCAGTCCGGGCGCGGGAACCGCTATCCGCTACGAGCAGTACTTC,CASSPGAGTAIRYEQYF
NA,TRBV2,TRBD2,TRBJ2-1,TGTGCCAGCAGAGTACTAGCGGCCAATGAGCAGTTCTTC,CASRVLAANEQFF
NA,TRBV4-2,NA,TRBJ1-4,TGTGCCAGCAGCCAAGGGACAGCCACCAAGGAAGAAAAACTGTTTTTT,CASSQGTATKEEKLFF
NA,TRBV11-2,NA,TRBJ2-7,TGTGCCAGCAGCTCGAGAGAGGACAAGAGCGAGCAGTACTTC,CASSSREDKSEQYF
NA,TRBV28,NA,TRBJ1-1,TGTGCCAGCAGTTTCGGTCAGGTATTGAACACTGAAGCTTTCTTT,CASSFGQVLNTEAFF
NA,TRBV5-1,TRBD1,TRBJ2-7,TGCGCCAGCAGCCCTGGGACAGGGGTCGAGCAGTACTTC,CASSPGTGVEQYF
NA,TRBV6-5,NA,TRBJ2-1,TGTGCCAGCAGTTACACGACAGACTACAATGAGCAGTTCTTC,CASSYTTDYNEQFF
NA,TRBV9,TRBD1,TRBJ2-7,TGTGCCAGCAGCGGGACCGGGACAGGGGCCTACGAGCAGTACTTC,CASSGTGTGAYEQYF
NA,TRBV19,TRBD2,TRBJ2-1,TGTGCCAGTAGTATAGTGATCAGAAGCGGGAGTGGGAATGAGCAGTTCTTC,CASSIVIRSGSGNEQFF